The text below deals with one TCR beta chain. The target antigen is unknown. This entry belongs to a study of T cells after yellow fever vaccination. Study overall: The SMART-Seq v4 Ultra Low Input method served to prepare the low-cell-number fractions. Broader study findings: Though it reached lower strength, the secondary response hit its peak faster, day 5 versus 15. Subsequent to the booster, the majority of primary-vaccination clones reappeared (96% CD4, 70% to 90% CD8).

Germline V lookup: CDR1 SNHLY, CDR2 FYNNEI. Trimming shortened V by 5 bases and J by 8 bases, and 25 bases separated the two germline ends. The CDR3 runs 17 residues. Production of TCR cDNA was by 5'RACE template switching, which also added a universal primer site and UMIs. Each CDR3 protein gets one entry after TCRdb re-called the 5' RACE reads with MiXCR. The data show 500,000 to 650,000 distinct CDR3 sequences, over 9% seen once. Sequenced here: PBMCs, sampled on the day of the yellow fever booster vaccination. The chain is built from TRBV2 and TRBJ2-1; D is undetermined. The clonotype was recovered from a man younger than 45 who received the YFV17D yellow fever vaccine. In DNA form, the CDR3 reads TGTGCCAGCAGTAGAAATAGAGGTGGAGAAGGCCACGATGAGCAGTTCTTC. It is translated as CASSRNRGGEGHDEQFF.